This TCR beta chain was recorded in a study of shared clonotypes between healthy human individuals. General observations from the study: Some naive CD4 clonotypes, about 5%, turned up in common across a handful of donors.

In the case of this clone: Antigen unknown.

Naive CD8 cells comprised CD45RO-negative, CCR7-positively selected cells, excluding terminally differentiated effector memory CD45RA+ cells. Generated by immunoSEQ multiplex PCR, the TCRdb table keeps only in-frame clones and is missing some. The sample shows about 2.2 million clones, roughly 95% of them seen only once. V was trimmed by 5 bases and J by 6 bases, leaving 13 bases between them. CDR1 MNHNY and CDR2 SVGAGI come from the germline V gene (reference sequence). The CDR3 runs to 14 residues. Input material: naive CD8+ T cells from PBMCs. V and J are TRBV6-6 and TRBJ2-2; D uncertain. The origin of this receptor is a man younger than 35 in good health. Some clones in this sample may be carry-over from other donors' samples. For the CDR3, the DNA is TGTGCCAGCAGTCACACGAACAGCGCCGGGGAGCTGTTTTTT. This translates into CASSHTNSAGELFF.